Presented here are 17 T cell receptor beta chains from one specimen sequenced in a study of blood T cells in healthy people across ages. The second PCR ran roughly 6 to 11 cycles with a sample-barcoded 5' primer and J-beta primers. TCRdb passed the 5' RACE reads through MiXCR, listing each CDR3 protein once. The sample has around 970,000 distinct CDR3 sequences; around 54% are singletons. Sequenced: blood. The source of these receptors is an older woman in good health.

This chain uses TRBV28 with TRBJ2-7; the D gene is possibly TRBD1 (6 bases). Trimming took off 6 bases at V and 3 bases at J, with 36 bases between the two ends. This CDR3 has 21 residues. Per the germline V gene, CDR1 is MDHEN and CDR2 is SYDVKM. The DNA of the CDR3 is TGTGCCAGCAGGCCCCGGGCAATTCGGCGTAGGGCAGGGGAGTTTGTCTACGAGCAGTACTTC. This translates into CASRPRAIRRRAGEFVYEQYF.

This CDR3 is CASSQDGNGRETQYF. The CDR3 DNA sequence: TGCGCCAGCAGCCAAGATGGGAACGGGAGAGAGACCCAGTACTTC. The rearrangement joins TRBV4-1 to TRBJ2-5; maybe TRBD2 (6 bases). V was trimmed by 0 bases and J by 4 bases, leaving 12 bases between them. CDR3 size: 15 residues. Per the germline V gene, CDR1 is MGHRA and CDR2 is YSYEKL.

V gene TRBV20-1 combines with J gene TRBJ2-5; possible D gene TRBD2, 6 bases. V lost 3 bases and J lost 5, with 16 bases in between. Germline V gives CDR1 DFQATT, CDR2 SNEGSKA (reference sequence). The CDR3 loop spans 14 amino acids. The DNA for the CDR3 is TGCAGTGCTAGTTTGCGGGGTCCTGGGGAGACCCAGTACTTC. Protein: CSASLRGPGETQYF.

V and J are TRBV12-3 or TRBV12-4 and TRBJ2-5, with 7 bases aligning to TRBD2. The CDR3 has 14 residues. The V and J ends lost 6 bases and 7 bases, in that order; junction bases with no gene match: 11. This CDR3 is CASSQGSGSGTQYF. In DNA, the CDR3 is TGTGCCAGCAGCCAGGGTAGCGGGTCGGGGACCCAGTACTTC.

This clonotype was counted a single time. The rearrangement uses TRBV6-1 and TRBJ1-1; 7 bases are a match to TRBD1. Germline V gene data show CDR1 as MNHNS and CDR2 as SASEGT. The CDR3 has 14 amino acids. V trimming: 4 bases; J trimming: 0 bases; junction bases outside the gene matches: 2. For the CDR3, the DNA is TGTGCCAGCAGTGGAGGGACAGTGAACACTGAAGCTTTCTTT. It codes for CASSGGTVNTEAFF.

In DNA, the CDR3 is TGCAGTGCCCCCGAAGGGAGCGGGATAAGGTACAATGAGCAGTACTTC. It encodes CSAPEGSGIRYNEQYF. The chain links TRBV20-1 to TRBJ2-7; 7 bases fit TRBD2. The ends lost 6 bases at V and 7 bases at J; junction bases unmatched: 21. Germline lookup yields CDR1 DFQATT and CDR2 SNEGSKA (reference sequence). The CDR3 consists of 16 residues.

The chain employs TRBV7-9 and TRBJ1-2; 7 nucleotides agree with TRBD1. The germline gives CDR1 SEHNR, CDR2 FQNEAQ (reference sequence). After removal of 4 bases from V and 5 bases from J, the junction contained 7 bases not matched to a gene. The CDR3 loop spans 14 amino acids. The CDR3, as DNA: TGTGCCAGCAGCTCAGAACAGGGGTCTTATGGCTACACCTTC. It specifies CASSSEQGSYGYTF.

This clonotype was detected only a few times. The chain links TRBV27 to TRBJ2-3; 8 bases match TRBD2. This CDR3 is built from 16 residues. CDR1 is MNHEY, CDR2 SMNVEV, per germline (reference sequence). Trimming at V came to 6 bases and at J to 6 bases, leaving 14 bases not matched to a gene. CDR3 bases: TGTGCCAGCAGGGTAGGCGGGAGGACCGCAGCCGATACGCAGTATTTT. It codes for CASRVGGRTAADTQYF.

CDR3 region: CASSLAGGIHQPQHF. The CDR3 coding sequence is TGCGCCAGCAGCTTGGCCGGGGGAATTCACCAGCCCCAGCATTTT. The chain joins TRBV5-1 to TRBJ1-5, with D possibly TRBD1 on 5 matching bases. Trimming pared 0 bases from V and 7 bases from J, leaving 14 bases between. The CDR3 spans 15 residues. Germline V gene data show CDR1 as SGHRS and CDR2 as YFSETQ.

There are a few counts of this clonotype. The V call is TRBV4-1, the J call TRBJ1-5; TRBD1 agrees at 10 bases. Looked up from germline, CDR1 is MGHRA and CDR2 is YSYEKL. V dropped 0 bases and J dropped 7; count of bases not matched to a gene: 3. This CDR3 is built from 15 residues. The CDR3 protein is CASSQEGTGEQPQHF. In DNA form, the CDR3 reads TGCGCCAGCAGCCAAGAAGGGACAGGGGAACAGCCCCAGCATTTT.

The V gene is TRBV6-6, the J gene TRBJ2-7, with D possibly matching TRBD2 (6 bases). This CDR3 contains 15 residues. Deletions cut 0 bases from V and 3 bases from J, with 12 bases between. Germline CDR1 is MNHNY and CDR2 is SVGAGI (reference sequence). CDR3 protein: CASSYSIAVIYEQYF. CDR3 bases: TGTGCCAGCAGTTACTCGATAGCGGTGATCTACGAGCAGTACTTC.

V gene TRBV6-6 combines with J gene TRBJ1-5; no definite D call. CDR1 and CDR2 from the germline V gene are MNHNY and SVGAGI (reference sequence). V was clipped by 2 bases and J by 0 bases, with 11 bases between them. This CDR3 region has 16 residues. CDR3 sequence reads: CASSYNTDYSNQPQHF. The CDR3 DNA reads TGTGCCAGCAGTTACAACACCGATTATAGCAATCAGCCCCAGCATTTT.

This rearrangement joins TRBV7-9 to TRBJ2-5; D is unclear. With the DNA end fitting TRBJ2-7 better, the J assignment may be wrong. Looked up from germline, CDR1 is SEHNR and CDR2 is FQNEAQ (reference sequence). This CDR3 spans 12 amino acids. The CDR3 protein is CASSDNFYEQYF. The CDR3 DNA reads TGTGCCAGCAGCGACAACTTCTACGAGCAGTACTTC.

This chain links TRBV29-1 with TRBJ1-1, with a possible D match to TRBD1 (5 bases). Germline CDR1 reads SQVTM; CDR2 reads ANQGSEA. Trimming pared 6 bases from V and 7 bases from J, leaving 15 bases between. The CDR3 consists of 12 residues. The CDR3 sequence: CSVPGRGVEAFF. The CDR3 nucleotides read TGCAGCGTGCCGGGACGGGGGGTTGAAGCTTTCTTT.

This clonotype appeared a few times. V usage is TRBV12-3 or TRBV12-4 and J usage is TRBJ2-6, with 9 bases identical to TRBD1. CDR3 size: 19 residues. The V segment lost 4 bases and the J segment 3 bases; nucleotides outside the gene matches: 13. CDR3 loop: CASSSGQGRGTGGANVLTF. CDR3 in DNA: TGTGCCAGCAGTTCGGGACAGGGAAGGGGAACTGGTGGGGCCAACGTCCTGACTTTC.

This clonotype was recorded at least ten times. The J gene is TRBJ1-6, the V gene TRBV28; TRBD1 might be the D (6 bases). V was shortened by 4 bases and J by 5 bases, with 12 bases between the two germline ends. This CDR3 has 15 amino acids. CDR1 is MDHEN, CDR2 SYDVKM, per germline. The CDR3 nucleotides read TGTGCCAGCAGTTCGCAGGGGACCCATAATTCACCCCTCCACTTT. The encoded protein is CASSSQGTHNSPLHF.

A few counts support this clonotype. The CDR3 DNA reads TGTGCCAGCAGCAAAAAGGTTAGGGGAGGCAATGAGCAGTTCTTC. Translating it yields CASSKKVRGGNEQFF. V and J are TRBV21-1 and TRBJ2-1; the table's D call TRBD2 went unverified against the DNA. TRBV21-1 is a listed pseudogene. The CDR3 contains 15 residues.